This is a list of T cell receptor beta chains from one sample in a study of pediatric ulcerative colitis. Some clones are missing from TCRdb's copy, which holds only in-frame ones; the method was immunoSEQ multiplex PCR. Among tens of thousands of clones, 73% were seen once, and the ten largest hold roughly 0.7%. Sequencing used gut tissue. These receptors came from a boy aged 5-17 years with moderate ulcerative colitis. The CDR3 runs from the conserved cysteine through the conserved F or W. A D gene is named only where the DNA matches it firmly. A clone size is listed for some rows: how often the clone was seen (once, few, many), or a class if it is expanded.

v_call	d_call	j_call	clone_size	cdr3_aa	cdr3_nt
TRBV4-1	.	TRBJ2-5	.	CASSQQWGWGTETQYF	TGCGCCAGCAGCCAGCAGTGGGGATGGGGTACGGAGACCCAGTACTTC
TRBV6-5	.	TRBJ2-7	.	CASSYHAGVPYEQYF	TGTGCCAGCAGTTATCACGCAGGGGTCCCCTACGAGCAGTACTTC
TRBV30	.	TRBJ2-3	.	CAWTGQPMWDTQYF	TGTGCCTGGACAGGACAGCCGATGTGGGATACGCAGTATTTT
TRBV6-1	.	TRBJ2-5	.	CASSEAQGGTQYF	TGTGCCAGCAGTGAAGCGCAGGGCGGGACCCAGTACTTC
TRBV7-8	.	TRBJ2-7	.	CASSLSQLDEQYF	TGTGCCAGCAGCCTATCCCAACTAGACGAGCAGTACTTC
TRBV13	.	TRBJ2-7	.	CASSLFLGRRGPTLSEQYF	TGTGCCAGCAGCTTGTTCTTAGGTCGTCGGGGACCCACCCTCAGCGAGCAGTACTTC
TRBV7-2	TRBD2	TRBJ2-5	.	CASSLATLAGQETQYF	TGTGCCAGCAGCTTAGCTACTCTAGCGGGACAAGAGACCCAGTACTTC
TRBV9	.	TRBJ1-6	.	CASSPSTNSPLHF	TGTGCCAGCAGCCCCTCAACCAATTCACCCCTCCACTTT
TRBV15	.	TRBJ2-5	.	CATSRAVETQYF	TGTGCCACCAGCAGAGCGGTGGAGACCCAGTACTTC
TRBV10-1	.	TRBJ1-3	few	CASSERWRSGNTIYF	TGCGCCAGCAGTGAGAGGTGGCGCTCTGGAAACACCATATATTTT
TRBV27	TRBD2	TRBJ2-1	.	CASSFTLAGVGNEQFF	TGTGCCAGCAGTTTTACCTTAGCGGGAGTAGGTAATGAGCAGTTCTTC
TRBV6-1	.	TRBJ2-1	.	CASITRQTARHEQFF	TGTGCCAGCATCACCCGGCAGACAGCGCGTCATGAGCAGTTCTTC
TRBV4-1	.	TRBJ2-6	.	CASSRQGQFSGANVLTF	TGCGCCAGCAGCCGGCAAGGTCAGTTCTCTGGGGCCAACGTCCTGACTTTC
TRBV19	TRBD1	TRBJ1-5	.	CASSVGTGGGRTQHF	TGTGCCAGTAGTGTCGGGACAGGAGGGGGACGGACCCAGCATTTT
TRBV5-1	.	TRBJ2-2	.	CASRPVGTYTGELFF	TGCGCCAGCAGACCTGTTGGGACCTACACCGGGGAGCTGTTTTTT
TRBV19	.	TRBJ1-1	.	CASSTGQMNTEAFF	TGTGCCAGTAGTACTGGACAGATGAACACTGAAGCTTTCTTT
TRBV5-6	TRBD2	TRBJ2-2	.	CASSLTGGSLRNTGELFF	TGTGCCAGCAGCTTGACGGGGGGTAGTCTGAGGAACACCGGGGAGCTGTTTTTT
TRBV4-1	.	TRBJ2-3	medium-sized	CASSQDLRWSTDTQYF	TGCGCCAGCAGCCAAGACCTAAGGTGGAGCACAGATACGCAGTATTTT
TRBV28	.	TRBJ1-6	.	CASSPHPHSGWPPLHF	TGTGCCAGCAGTCCCCACCCTCATTCAGGATGGCCACCCCTCCACTTT
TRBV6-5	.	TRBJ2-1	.	CASSYSTRGGNEQFF	TGTGCCAGCAGTTACTCGACCAGGGGGGGAAATGAGCAGTTCTTC
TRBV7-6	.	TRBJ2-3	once	CASSPGAEGDTQYF	TGTGCCAGCAGTCCGGGGGCAGAGGGAGATACGCAGTATTTT
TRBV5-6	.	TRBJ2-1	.	CASSSPGDGNEQFF	TGTGCCAGCAGCAGCCCTGGGGATGGCAATGAGCAGTTCTTC
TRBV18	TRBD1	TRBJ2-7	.	CASSQARTGGMSYEQYF	TGTGCCAGCTCACAGGCCCGGACAGGGGGCATGTCCTACGAGCAGTACTTC
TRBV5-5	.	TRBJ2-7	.	CASSSGRIYEQYF	TGTGCCAGCAGCTCGGGACGTATTTACGAGCAGTACTTC
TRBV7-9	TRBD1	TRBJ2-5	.	CASSLATGRETQYF	TGTGCCAGCAGCTTAGCGACAGGGAGAGAGACCCAGTACTTC
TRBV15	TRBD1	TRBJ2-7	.	CATSRDRGQAHLREQYF	TGTGCCACCAGCAGAGATCGGGGACAGGCCCATCTACGCGAGCAGTACTTC
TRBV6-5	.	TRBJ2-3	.	CATTAGGRDTQYF	TGTGCCACCACGGCCGGGGGGCGAGATACGCAGTATTTT
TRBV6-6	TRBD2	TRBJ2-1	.	CASSYRARGGTNEQFF	TGTGCCAGCAGTTACCGTGCTAGGGGAGGGACCAATGAGCAGTTCTTC
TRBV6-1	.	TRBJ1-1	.	CASSKQAGTEAFF	TGTGCCAGCAGTAAACAGGCAGGCACTGAAGCTTTCTTT
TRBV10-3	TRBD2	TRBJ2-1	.	CAISGGGGGASNEQFF	TGTGCCATCAGTGGAGGAGGCGGGGGGGCTTCGAATGAGCAGTTCTTC
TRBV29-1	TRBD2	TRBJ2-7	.	CSAIKHSGRARSYEQYF	TGCAGCGCCATAAAACATAGCGGGAGGGCCAGATCCTACGAGCAGTACTTC
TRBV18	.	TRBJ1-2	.	CASSPQGNYGYTF	TGTGCCAGCTCACCACAGGGTAACTATGGCTACACCTTC
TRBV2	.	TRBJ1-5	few	CASRGDIYSNQPQHF	TGTGCCAGCAGGGGGGACATTTATAGCAATCAGCCCCAGCATTTT
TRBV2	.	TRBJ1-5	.	CASSANRVAPFSNQPQHF	TGTGCCAGCAGTGCGAACAGGGTGGCGCCCTTCAGCAATCAGCCCCAGCATTTT
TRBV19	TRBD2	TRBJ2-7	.	CASRGRGAPTEQYF	TGTGCCAGTAGGGGGAGGGGCGCGCCAACGGAGCAGTACTTC
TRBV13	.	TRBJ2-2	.	CASSSEGRLGELFF	TGTGCCAGCAGCTCCGAGGGACGCCTTGGGGAGCTGTTTTTT
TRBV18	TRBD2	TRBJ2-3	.	CASSPPGLAGGLDTQYF	TGTGCCAGCTCACCACCGGGACTAGCGGGAGGTTTAGATACGCAGTATTTT
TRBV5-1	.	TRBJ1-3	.	CASSLGQSLAWGNTIYF	TGCGCCAGCAGCTTGGGTCAATCTCTTGCGTGGGGAAACACCATATATTTT
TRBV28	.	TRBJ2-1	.	CASKQGGPNYNEQFF	TGTGCCAGCAAACAGGGGGGGCCGAACTACAATGAGCAGTTCTTC
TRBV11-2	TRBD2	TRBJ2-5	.	CASRPDPGLAPGETQYF	TGTGCCAGCAGACCGGATCCGGGACTAGCGCCGGGGGAGACCCAGTACTTC
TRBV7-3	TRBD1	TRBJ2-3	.	CASSQRGQGATDTQYF	TGTGCCAGCAGCCAACGGGGACAGGGGGCGACAGATACGCAGTATTTT
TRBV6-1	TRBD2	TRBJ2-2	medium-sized	CASSELAGGNTGELFF	TGTGCCAGCAGTGAACTAGCGGGAGGCAACACCGGGGAGCTGTTTTTT
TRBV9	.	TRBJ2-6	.	CASSVQLSSGANVLTF	TGTGCCAGCAGCGTACAGTTGAGCTCTGGGGCCAACGTCCTGACTTTC
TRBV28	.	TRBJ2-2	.	CASSLADRNTGELFF	TGTGCCAGCAGTTTGGCCGACCGGAACACCGGGGAGCTGTTTTTT
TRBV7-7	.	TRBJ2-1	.	CASSFAASSYNEQFF	TGTGCTAGCAGCTTTGCTGCGAGCTCCTACAATGAGCAGTTCTTC
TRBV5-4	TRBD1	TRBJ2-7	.	CASSPVGQGEREQYF	TGTGCCAGCAGCCCGGTGGGACAGGGGGAGAGGGAGCAGTACTTC
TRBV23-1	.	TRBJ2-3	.	CASSPPAPGVDTQYF	TGCGCCAGCAGTCCCCCGGCCCCAGGGGTGGATACGCAGTATTTT
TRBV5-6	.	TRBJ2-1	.	CASSLRDNEQFF	TGTGCCAGCAGCCTTAGGGACAATGAGCAGTTCTTC
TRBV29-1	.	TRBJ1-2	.	CSVEDGHSYGYTF	TGCAGCGTTGAAGATGGCCACAGCTATGGCTACACCTTC
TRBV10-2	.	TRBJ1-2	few	CASSSRDRGSYGYTF	TGCGCCAGCAGTTCTAGAGACAGAGGGTCCTATGGCTACACCTTC
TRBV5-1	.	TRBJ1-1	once	CASTLNTEAFF	TGCGCCAGCACCTTGAACACTGAAGCTTTCTTT
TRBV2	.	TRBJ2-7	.	CASNRGGYYEQYF	TGTGCCAGCAATAGGGGCGGCTACTACGAGCAGTACTTC
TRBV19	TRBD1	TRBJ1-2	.	CASSDRDGYGYTF	TGTGCCAGTAGTGACAGGGACGGCTATGGCTACACCTTC
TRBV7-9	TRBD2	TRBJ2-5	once	CASSLVLASSETQYF	TGTGCCAGCAGCTTAGTACTAGCGTCTTCGGAGACCCAGTACTTC